The clone carrying this TCR beta chain appeared a few times. Trimming cost V 3 bases and J 8 bases, with 7 bases left between them. Germline loops: CDR1 KGHSH, CDR2 LQKENI. This CDR3 spans 11 amino acids. This entry belongs to a study of response to subunit inactivated influenza vaccine. TCRdb reprocessed the RT-PCR reads with MiXCR, giving one entry per CDR3 protein. The sample has 650,000 to 700,000 distinct CDR3 sequences, roughly 14% seen once; the top ten hold approximately 10%. This rearrangement joins TRBV18 to TRBJ1-1; no firm D call. This clonotype originated in a man aged 50 to 59 who received an inactivated influenza vaccine. Source: PBMCs from blood, taken about 12 days after vaccination. CDR3 nucleotides: TGTGCCAGCTCACCTAAGGGCGAAGCTTTCTTT. Translation gives CASSPKGEAFF.